A single T cell receptor beta chain is shown here with its context. V was clipped by 5 bases and J by 2 bases; unmatched bases: 7. Germline CDR1 and CDR2: SGHAT and FQNNGV. The CDR3 extends over 15 amino acids. These data are taken from a study of blood T cell repertoires in COVID-19. Enrolled during active infection, Seattle patients were then followed longitudinally. Repertoires were generated with immunoSEQ multiplex PCR, while TCRdb's copy carries only in-frame clones and drops some. Counted here are around 210,000 clones, roughly 88% occurring once; the ten biggest clones make up 15% to 20%. The receptor's source is a man aged 45-65 years with COVID-19, enrolled during active disease. The chain carries TRBV11-2 and TRBJ2-5; 8 nucleotides agree with TRBD2. Material: peripheral blood. The CDR3 DNA is TGTGCCAGCAGCCCAGACGGGGGGGGGCAAGAGACCCAGTACTTC. It encodes CASSPDGGGQETQYF.